This T cell receptor (beta chain) was recorded in a study of lymphopenia after photon versus proton radiotherapy. Findings and caveats of the study: Under photons, naive T cells and diversity fell while effector/memory populations rose. Oligoclonal CD8+ Temra expansion after nadir drove photon patients' diversity drop. Better survival with proton therapy was suggested as possible, not demonstrated. In patients who died, overall survival fell as post-nadir TCR diversity dropped more.

Comments on this clone: Its target is not known.

The CDR3 runs to 14 residues. J lost 3 bases, V lost 5 bases, and 6 bases had no gene match. Germline values: CDR1 MNHEY, CDR2 SVGAGI. TCRdb's copy holds only in-frame clones and misses some; the assay was immunoSEQ multiplex PCR. The data show 77,000 or so clones, more than 70% seen once. The chain carries TRBV6-5 and TRBJ2-7, with 8 nucleotides matching TRBD2. The sample was peripheral blood, taken from a patient treated with proton-based radiotherapy. This receptor was identified in a man aged 60-69 years with pancreatic cancer. In DNA, the CDR3 is TGTGCCAGCAGTCGAGCGGGAGAGGGCTACGAGCAGTACTTC. This encodes CASSRAGEGYEQYF.